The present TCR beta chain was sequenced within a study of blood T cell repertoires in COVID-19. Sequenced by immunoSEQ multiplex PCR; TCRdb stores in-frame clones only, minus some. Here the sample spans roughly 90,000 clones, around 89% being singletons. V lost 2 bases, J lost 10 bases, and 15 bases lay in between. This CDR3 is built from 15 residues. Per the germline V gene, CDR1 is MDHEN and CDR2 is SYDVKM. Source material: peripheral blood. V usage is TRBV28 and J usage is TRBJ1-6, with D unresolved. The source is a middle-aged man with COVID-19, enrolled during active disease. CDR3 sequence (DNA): TGTGCCAGCAGTTTACAAGGCGGGTTTGGGTCACCCCTCCACTTT. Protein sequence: CASSLQGGFGSPLHF.